One sample yielded the 27 T cell receptor beta chains listed below, sequenced in a study of CXCR3-negative and CXCR3-positive naive CD8 T cells. Points from the study as a whole: More hydrophobic TRB CDR3s occurred in CXCR3-positive than in CXCR3-negative naive cells.

Researchers prepared the TRB cDNA libraries using 5' RACE with UMI labels. TCRdb reprocessed the 5' RACE reads; each CDR3 protein has one entry and no DNA is given. This repertoire includes 150,000 or so distinct CDR3 sequences. Their antigens are not known. The sequencing input was naive CXCR3+ CD8+ T cells from blood. Subset in this sample: CD45RO-CCR7+CD27+CD95- naive CD8+ T cells expressing CXCR3 (TNR3+). The receptors come from a human donor in good health. Some clones in this sample may be carry-over from other donors' samples.

The CDR3 protein is CASSIQITDARQYF. The rearrangement joins TRBV27 to TRBJ2-7. The CDR3 is made up of 14 amino acids. Germline CDR1 reads MNHEY; CDR2 reads SMNVEV (reference sequence).

The gene calls are TRBV7-7 and TRBJ2-1; checking the TCRdb D call of TRBD1 is not possible without DNA. The germline V gene encodes CDR1 SSHAT and CDR2 FNYEAQ (reference sequence). CDR3 length equals 15 residues. The CDR3 loop is CASSPEGDGYNEQFF.

The V and J genes are TRBV7-8 and TRBJ2-1; the D call from TCRdb, TRBD1, cannot be confirmed without DNA. The CDR3 covers 16 residues. The germline V gene encodes CDR1 SGHVS and CDR2 FQNEAQ. CDR3 residues: CASSRRSGGADNEQFF. The whole variable domain, remainder taken from reference TRBV7-8 and TRBJ2-1, is GAGVSQSPRYKVAKRGQDVALRCDPISGHVSLFWYQQALGQGPEFLTYFQNEAQLDKSGLPSDRFFAERPEGSVSTLKIQRTQQEDSAVYLCASSRRSGGADNEQFFGPGTRLTVL.

This chain uses TRBV29-1 with TRBJ2-1; TCRdb's assignment of TRBD1 cannot be checked, as there is no DNA. Germline CDR1 is SQVTM and CDR2 is ANQGSEA. The CDR3 sequence is 15 residues long. The CDR3 sequence is CSVSGNDRNYNEQFF.

The J gene is TRBJ1-1, the V gene TRBV2. This CDR3 has 14 residues. Looked up from germline, CDR1 is SNHLY and CDR2 is FYNNEI. CDR3: CASSPSKLNTEAFF. The whole variable domain, filled in from reference TRBV2 and TRBJ1-1, reads EPEVTQTPSHQVTQMGQEVILRCVPISNHLYFYWYRQILGQKVEFLVSFYNNEISEKSEIFDDQFSVERPDGSNFTLKIRSTKLEDSAMYFCASSPSKLNTEAFFGQGTRLTVV.

V usage is TRBV28 and J usage is TRBJ2-2; TCRdb gives TRBD1 as the D gene, but with no DNA this cannot be confirmed. Germline V lookup: CDR1 MDHEN, CDR2 SYDVKM. This CDR3 is 16 amino acids long. CDR3 in amino acids: CASTPWTGSGTGELFF.

The chain joins TRBV20-1 to TRBJ2-1; the D gene TCRdb calls, TRBD2, cannot be checked with no DNA. The CDR3 sequence is 15 residues long. Germline CDR1 is DFQATT and CDR2 is SNEGSKA (reference sequence). CDR3 region: CSAHNSGGENNEQFF.

The chain carries TRBV28 and TRBJ2-7; TCRdb picks TRBD1, but there is no DNA to check that call. Germline assignment: CDR1 MDHEN and CDR2 SYDVKM. The CDR3 contains 15 residues. CDR3 protein: CAIERQGIDSYEQYF. Together with reference TRBV28 and TRBJ2-7, the CDR3 gives the full variable domain: DVKVTQSSRYLVKRTGEKVFLECVQDMDHENMFWYRQDPGLGLRLIYFSYDVKMKEKGDIPEGYSVSREKKERFSLILESASTNQTSMYLCAIERQGIDSYEQYFGPGTRLTVT.

The rearrangement links TRBV7-9 to TRBJ1-1. The CDR3 is 15 amino acids. CDR1 and CDR2 from the germline V gene are SEHNR and FQNEAQ (reference sequence). This CDR3 is CASSPKLTTNTEAFF.

The chain joins TRBV29-1 to TRBJ1-1; TCRdb gives TRBD1 as the D gene, but with no DNA this cannot be confirmed. This CDR3 is built from 14 residues. Germline assignment: CDR1 SQVTM and CDR2 ANQGSEA. The CDR3 sequence is CSVGRQGRRSEAFF.

This chain links TRBV12-3 or TRBV12-4 with TRBJ2-1; the D call from TCRdb, TRBD1, cannot be confirmed without DNA. This CDR3 comprises 15 residues. CDR3 loop: CASSSFGANDNEQFF.

The V call is TRBV6-5, the J call TRBJ1-1; TCRdb's D call of TRBD1 is untestable without DNA. This CDR3 is 15 amino acids long. Germline-derived CDR1 and CDR2 are MNHEY and SVGAGI. The CDR3 is CAISPAGTGGTEAFF.

The chain employs TRBV12-3 or TRBV12-4 and TRBJ1-1; the TRBD1 assignment by TCRdb is unverifiable without DNA. The CDR3 runs to 15 residues. The CDR3 is CASSPRQRAVAEAFF.

J is TRBJ2-7 and V is TRBV5-4; with no DNA, the TCRdb D assignment of TRBD1 cannot be verified. This CDR3 has 15 residues. Per the germline V gene, CDR1 is SGHNT and CDR2 is YYREEE (reference sequence). This CDR3 reads CASSLGRDSIHEQYF.

This sequence joins TRBV13 and TRBJ2-3. The CDR3 consists of 13 residues. Germline V gene data show CDR1 as PRHDT and CDR2 as FYEKMQ (reference sequence). The CDR3 sequence: CASSLASADTQYF. The variable domain in full, with the rest retrieved from reference TRBV13 and TRBJ2-3, is AAGVIQSPRHLIKEKRETATLKCYPIPRHDTVYWYQQGPGQDPQFLISFYEKMQSDKGSIPDRFSAQQFSDYHSELNMSSLELGDSALYFCASSLASADTQYFGPGTRLTVL.

The chain is built from TRBV5-6 and TRBJ2-1; TCRdb lists TRBD1, though no DNA is available to test this call. The length of the CDR3 is 16 residues. CDR1 and CDR2 from the germline V gene are SGHDT and YYEEEE. This CDR3 is CASTYTGSSSYNEQFF.

The V and J genes are TRBV6-1 and TRBJ2-1. Germline values: CDR1 MNHNS, CDR2 SASEGT. The CDR3 is made up of 11 amino acids. CDR3 residues: CASSDSWEQFF.

V and J are TRBV21-1 and TRBJ2-7. TRBV21-1 is given as a pseudogene. There are 14 residues in the CDR3. This chain's CDR3 is CASSTGGNTYEQYF.

The chain combines TRBV9 with TRBJ2-2; no DNA is available, so the TRBD2 call from TCRdb remains unchecked. Germline loops: CDR1 SGDLS, CDR2 YYNGEE. The CDR3 has 17 amino acids. CDR3 amino acids: CASSVESAVLNTGELFF.

The rearrangement uses TRBV7-6 and TRBJ2-1; the TCRdb call, TRBD2, lacks DNA for checking. Germline V gene lookup returns CDR1 SGHVS and CDR2 FNYEAQ. The CDR3 has 19 residues. The CDR3 sequence is CASSLNMAGLSSEYNEQFF.

This sequence joins TRBV15 and TRBJ2-7; TCRdb selects TRBD1, and the lack of DNA leaves this call unchecked. Germline values: CDR1 LNHNV, CDR2 YYDKDF (reference sequence). The CDR3 spans 16 residues. The CDR3 reads CATSRLTGTEADEQYF.

The rearrangement joins TRBV10-3 to TRBJ2-5; TCRdb's D gene call, TRBD1, goes unchecked for lack of DNA. This CDR3 comprises 13 residues. The V gene's germline CDR1 is ENHRY and CDR2 SYGVKD. The CDR3 is CAIRTDRGETQYF.

The chain combines TRBV12-3 or TRBV12-4 with TRBJ2-1; as DNA is missing, the TRBD2 call by TCRdb cannot be tested. The CDR3 covers 19 residues. The CDR3: CASSSARVASGRVWYEQFF.

The chain combines TRBV3-1 with TRBJ2-7. In germline, CDR1 is LGHDT, CDR2 YNNKEL (reference sequence). CDR3 length: 13 amino acids. The CDR3 spells CASSHGKSYEQYF.

The CDR3 is CAWRPGGTEAFF. The J gene is TRBJ1-1, the V gene TRBV30; TCRdb's D call, TRBD1, is unchecked because there is no DNA. The CDR3 sequence is 12 residues long. Looked up from germline, CDR1 is GTSNPN and CDR2 is SVGIG (reference sequence).

The chain uses TRBV12-3 or TRBV12-4 and TRBJ2-3. The CDR3 covers 11 residues. CDR3 region: CASSPSNTQYF.

J is TRBJ2-7 and V is TRBV5-6; the TCRdb D gene call, TRBD1, has no DNA to confirm it. CDR3 length: 16 amino acids. Germline loops: CDR1 SGHDT, CDR2 YYEEEE. This chain's CDR3 is CASSILVTPGLNEQYF.